Listed here are 4 T cell receptor beta chains from one sample, sequenced in a study of shared clonotypes between healthy human individuals. Libraries were prepared by immunoSEQ multiplex PCR; TCRdb keeps only in-frame clonotypes and omits some of them. The sample has 650,000 to 800,000 clones; 92% are singletons. CD45RO-negative, CCR7-positively selected cells formed the naive CD8 fraction, excluding terminally differentiated effector memory CD45RA+ cells. The sequenced sample was naive CD8+ T cells sorted from blood. All receptors come from a man aged 25 to 40 in good health.

The table lists this clone with a few counts. Other DNA sequences in this sample translate to the same CDR3. The chain recombines TRBV7-9 with TRBJ2-7; D possibly corresponds to TRBD1 (6 bases). V lost 2 bases, J lost 2 bases, and 7 bases lay in between. CDR1 is SEHNR, CDR2 FQNEAQ, per germline (reference sequence). The CDR3 sequence is 13 residues long. The CDR3 is CASSLKGAYEQYF. The CDR3 coding sequence is TGTGCCAGCAGCTTAAAGGGGGCCTACGAGCAGTACTTC.

This clone was observed a handful of times. The genes are TRBV9 and TRBJ2-7; maybe TRBD2 (5 bases). CDR1 and CDR2 from the germline V gene are SGDLS and YYNGEE. V lost 4 bases and J 3 bases, leaving 14 bases between the germline ends. The CDR3 runs 14 residues. CDR3 sequence reads: CASSPRYGDYEQYF. The CDR3, as DNA: TGTGCCAGCAGCCCGAGGTACGGGGACTACGAGCAGTACTTC.

The gene calls are TRBV30 and TRBJ1-4; 7 bases align to TRBD1. The length of the CDR3 is 15 residues. Germline V CDR1 and CDR2: GTSNPN, SVGIG (reference sequence). With V trimmed by 3 bases and J by 6 bases, 10 bases remained unmatched. CDR3 sequence: CAWSPPGTVDEKLFF. The DNA of the CDR3 is TGTGCCTGGAGCCCCCCCGGGACAGTGGATGAAAAACTGTTTTTT.

With respect to this clone: Other nucleotide sequences from this sample produce the same CDR3. The rearrangement joins TRBV27 to TRBJ2-5; no definite D call. The CDR3 is made up of 14 amino acids. The germline gives CDR1 MNHEY, CDR2 SMNVEV (reference sequence). V lost 2 bases and J lost 3, with 10 bases in between. The CDR3 spells CASSLLGSEETQYF. The DNA for the CDR3 is TGTGCCAGCAGTTTACTGGGCAGCGAAGAGACCCAGTACTTC.